Below are 32 T cell receptor beta chains sequenced from a single sample in a study of T-cell memory formation after mild COVID-19. One entry per CDR3 protein results from TCRdb running MiXCR on the 5' RACE reads. In the table there are approximately 150,000 distinct CDR3 sequences, about 5.5% of which are singletons. The sequenced sample consisted of PBMCs or a T cell subset sorted from them (not recorded which). The receptors derive from an adult woman who had mild COVID-19 (a few samples of this study predate the infection). Cell type and time point are not known.

The table lists this clonotype with many counts. The V gene is TRBV2, the J gene TRBJ2-3; D possibly corresponds to TRBD2 (5 bases). CDR3 length equals 16 residues. The germline V gene encodes CDR1 SNHLY and CDR2 FYNNEI. Trimming left V 0 bases short and J 0 bases short, with 10 bases between. CDR3 protein: CASSEARATSTDTQYF. CDR3 in DNA: TGTGCCAGCAGTGAAGCGCGGGCCACTAGCACAGATACGCAGTATTTT. The full variable domain, with the rest looked up from reference TRBV2 and TRBJ2-3, is EPEVTQTPSHQVTQMGQEVILRCVPISNHLYFYWYRQILGQKVEFLVSFYNNEISEKSEIFDDQFSVERPDGSNFTLKIRSTKLEDSAMYFCASSEARATSTDTQYFGPGTRLTVL.

The rearrangement joins TRBV6-1 to TRBJ1-2, with 7 bases matching TRBD1. Trimming at V came to 3 bases and at J to 5 bases, leaving 6 bases not matched to a gene. This CDR3 region has 14 residues. The germline gives CDR1 MNHNS, CDR2 SASEGT. CDR3 protein: CASSDGTEGYGYTF. The CDR3 DNA sequence: TGTGCCAGCAGTGATGGGACAGAGGGGTATGGCTACACCTTC.

This clonotype was seen many times. The chain uses TRBV7-9 and TRBJ2-3; TRBD1 matches at 7 bases. The CDR3 sequence is 15 residues long. Germline CDR1 SEHNR, CDR2 FQNEAQ (reference sequence). V was pared by 5 bases and J by 2 bases, with 7 bases of the junction left unmatched. This chain's CDR3 is CASSRRDSTTDTQYF. The CDR3 nucleotides are TGTGCCAGCAGCCGCCGGGACAGTACCACAGATACGCAGTATTTT.

This clonotype was found many times. The chain recombines TRBV20-1 with TRBJ2-7; 8 positions match TRBD1. This CDR3 has 13 residues. Germline CDR1 DFQATT, CDR2 SNEGSKA (reference sequence). The J segment lost 4 bases and the V segment lost 1 base, leaving 3 bases of the junction unmatched. The CDR3 bases are TGCAGTGCTAGAGCCTACAGGGGGTACGAGCAGTACTTC. It yields the protein CSARAYRGYEQYF.

This clonotype was seen many times. The genes are TRBV19 and TRBJ2-2; 7 bases agree with TRBD1. Trimming took 7 bases from V and 4 from J; bases not matched to a gene: 15. The CDR3 runs 17 residues. Germline V gene lookup returns CDR1 LNHDA and CDR2 SQIVND (reference sequence). The CDR3 reads CASTTAWAGGSTGELFF. CDR3 nucleotide sequence: TGTGCCAGTACCACCGCATGGGCAGGGGGTTCCACCGGGGAGCTGTTTTTT.

This clonotype has only a few counts. The chain is built from TRBV18 and TRBJ1-2; no firm D call. The CDR3 extends over 14 amino acids. The germline V gene encodes CDR1 KGHSH and CDR2 LQKENI. V was shortened by 2 bases and J by 8 bases, with 15 bases between the two germline ends. CDR3 amino acids: CASSPWLADPGYTF. The CDR3 nucleotides read TGTGCCAGCTCACCATGGTTAGCTGACCCCGGCTACACCTTC.

This clonotype was observed a few times. This sequence joins TRBV3-1 and TRBJ1-1; no clear D. This CDR3 region has 13 residues. Trimming left V 4 bases short and J 0 bases short, with 6 bases between. CDR1 LGHDT and CDR2 YNNKEL come from the germline V gene (reference sequence). The CDR3 DNA follows: TGTGCCAGCAGCCCGGCCGTGAACACTGAAGCTTTCTTT. Translation: CASSPAVNTEAFF.

This sequence joins TRBV12-3 or TRBV12-4 and TRBJ2-7, with TRBD2 matching over 7 bases. The CDR3 consists of 15 residues. The J segment lost 3 bases and the V segment lost 7 bases, leaving 12 bases of the junction unmatched. The CDR3 nucleotides are TGTGCCAGCAACGGGGGGTGGCCTACAAACTACGAGCAGTACTTC. Translating gives CASNGGWPTNYEQYF.

The chain employs TRBV29-1 and TRBJ2-5; 14 nucleotides agree with TRBD2. This CDR3 region has 20 residues. CDR1 SQVTM and CDR2 ANQGSEA come from the germline V gene. V was pared by 0 bases and J by 1 base, with 13 bases of the junction left unmatched. The CDR3 coding sequence is TGCAGCGTTGAAGACCCTCGGACTAGCGGGGGGCCAACAATCCAAGAGACCCAGTACTTC. This translates into CSVEDPRTSGGPTIQETQYF.

V and J are TRBV20-1 and TRBJ2-3, with D unresolved. Looked up from germline, CDR1 is DFQATT and CDR2 is SNEGSKA (reference sequence). V lost 6 bases to trimming and J lost 5 bases, with 9 bases between them. CDR3 length equals 11 residues. CDR3 protein: CSAILGDTQYF. The CDR3 nucleotides are TGCAGTGCCATTCTAGGAGATACGCAGTATTTT.

This clonotype was counted a few times. CDR3 amino acids: CASSFGHMGGTEAFF. Here the CDR3 DNA reads TGCGCCAGCAGCTTCGGCCATATGGGGGGCACTGAAGCTTTCTTT. The chain recombines TRBV5-1 with TRBJ1-1, with D maybe TRBD1 (5 bases). The CDR3 length is 15 residues. The V and J ends lost 2 bases and 4 bases respectively, with 15 bases between them. The germline V gene encodes CDR1 SGHRS and CDR2 YFSETQ. Filled out from reference TRBV5-1 and TRBJ1-1, the complete variable domain reads KAGVTQTPRYLIKTRGQQVTLSCSPISGHRSVSWYQQTPGQGLQFLFEYFSETQRNKGNFPGRFSGRQFSNSRSEMNVSTLELGDSALYLCASSFGHMGGTEAFFGQGTRLTVV.

The table lists this clonotype with many counts. The rearrangement links TRBV27 to TRBJ2-7, with a tentative D call TRBD2 (6 bases). Germline assignment: CDR1 MNHEY and CDR2 SMNVEV (reference sequence). This CDR3 spans 14 amino acids. V was shortened by 6 bases and J by 4 bases, with 16 bases between the two germline ends. The CDR3 is CASRARTDYYEQYF. In DNA form, the CDR3 reads TGTGCCAGCAGGGCCCGGACGGACTATTACGAGCAGTACTTC.

This clonotype was counted at least ten times. The V and J genes are TRBV20-1 and TRBJ2-2; D is perhaps TRBD1 (6 bases). With 3 bases removed from V and 7 bases from J, the gap between germline ends came to 18 bases. The CDR3 length is 15 residues. In germline, CDR1 is DFQATT, CDR2 SNEGSKA (reference sequence). The CDR3 region has the DNA TGCAGTGCTAGGGGTCCAGGGGCGACGGGCGGGGAGCTGTTTTTT. Translation gives CSARGPGATGGELFF.

This clonotype came up many times. This CDR3 is CASRFGLAGGLQETQYF. The CDR3 DNA follows: TGTGCCAGCAGGTTTGGGCTAGCGGGGGGGCTCCAAGAGACCCAGTACTTC. The chain joins TRBV7-8 to TRBJ2-5, with 12 bases that match TRBD2. The length of the CDR3 is 17 residues. Germline CDR1 and CDR2: SGHVS and FQNEAQ. Trimming removed 6 bases from V and 1 base from J; junction bases left unmatched: 9. The full variable domain, with the rest looked up from reference TRBV7-8 and TRBJ2-5, is GAGVSQSPRYKVAKRGQDVALRCDPISGHVSLFWYQQALGQGPEFLTYFQNEAQLDKSGLPSDRFFAERPEGSVSTLKIQRTQQEDSAVYLCASRFGLAGGLQETQYFGPGTRLLVL.

The sample holds a few counts of this clonotype. This chain joins TRBV5-1 and TRBJ2-3, with 7 positions matching TRBD1. Per germline, CDR1 SGHRS and CDR2 YFSETQ. The junction had 6 bases not matched to a gene; V was cut back by 3 bases and J by 2 bases. This CDR3 contains 15 residues. CDR3 residues: CASSSTGELTDTQYF. The DNA of the CDR3 is TGCGCCAGCAGCTCAACAGGGGAGCTCACAGATACGCAGTATTTT.

This clonotype has a handful of counts. J is TRBJ2-1 and V is TRBV7-8, with 8 bases aligning to TRBD2. Germline trimming cut 1 base from V and 10 bases from J; bases unmatched to any gene: 9. Germline values: CDR1 SGHVS, CDR2 FQNEAQ. The CDR3 runs 15 residues. CDR3 amino acids: CASSLVVRGVQEQFF. As DNA, the CDR3 is TGTGCCAGCAGCTTAGTAGTGCGGGGGGTACAGGAGCAGTTCTTC.

This clonotype was found a few times. V usage is TRBV7-3 and J usage is TRBJ1-1; tentative D call: TRBD1 (6 bases). The germline V and J ends were trimmed by 5 bases and 1 base, with 14 bases remaining between them. The CDR3 spans 15 residues. Germline CDR1 SGHTA, CDR2 FQGTGA. The CDR3: CASSVKGGKNTEAFF. CDR3 in DNA: TGTGCCAGCAGCGTAAAAGGGGGAAAGAACACTGAAGCTTTCTTT.

This clonotype has a handful of counts. This sequence joins TRBV12-3 or TRBV12-4 and TRBJ2-2; 8 positions match TRBD1. This CDR3 spans 16 amino acids. V shed 5 bases and J 1 base; nucleotides not matched to a gene: 6. CDR3 DNA sequence: TGTGCCAGCAGTAAGACCGGGACAGGGAACACCGGGGAGCTGTTTTTT. Its translation: CASSKTGTGNTGELFF.

This clonotype was seen many times. V gene TRBV7-6 combines with J gene TRBJ1-5, with no clear D. The germline CDR1 and CDR2 sequences are SGHVS and FNYEAQ. The CDR3 has 13 amino acids. V was shortened by 5 bases and J by 5 bases, with 10 bases between the two germline ends. CDR3 bases: TGTGCCAGCAGCCCGTCAAACTATCAGCCCCAGCATTTT. It codes for CASSPSNYQPQHF. The entire variable domain, with the rest obtained from reference TRBV7-6 and TRBJ1-5, is as follows: GAGVSQSPRYKVTKRGQDVALRCDPISGHVSLYWYRQALGQGPEFLTYFNYEAQQDKSGLPNDRFSAERPEGSISTLTIQRTEQRDSAMYRCASSPSNYQPQHFGDGTRLSIL.

The sample holds many counts of this clonotype. The chain has TRBV12-3 or TRBV12-4 and TRBJ2-5; D remains unclear. V lost 5 bases to trimming and J lost 2 bases, with 9 bases between them. The CDR3 has 13 amino acids. CDR3 coding DNA: TGTGCCAGCAGTAGTGGATTTCAAGAGACCCAGTACTTC. Its translation is CASSSGFQETQYF.

This clonotype showed up many times. The V call is TRBV19, the J call TRBJ2-1, with D tentatively TRBD1 or TRBD2 (5 bases each). This CDR3 comprises 13 residues. CDR1 and CDR2 (germline): LNHDA, SQIVND (reference sequence). V lost 10 bases to trimming and J lost 3 bases, with 13 bases between them. The CDR3 sequence: CATGAGHYNEQFF. CDR3 DNA: TGTGCCACCGGGGCAGGGCACTACAATGAGCAGTTCTTC.

A few counts support this clonotype. This chain uses TRBV12-3 or TRBV12-4 with TRBJ1-4; D perhaps matches TRBD1 (6 bases). V lost 6 bases and J lost 16, with 15 bases in between. This CDR3 is built from 11 residues. CDR3 DNA: TGTGCCAGCAGGGGCGGGACAACCGCGTTTTTT. This translates into CASRGGTTAFF.

This clonotype came up a few times. The chain links TRBV10-3 to TRBJ2-7; 7 bases are shared with TRBD1. There are 14 residues in the CDR3. Trimming at V came to 6 bases and at J to 6 bases, leaving 11 bases not matched to a gene. The V gene's germline CDR1 is ENHRY and CDR2 SYGVKD. The CDR3 is CAIRGTALGSEQYF. DNA for the CDR3: TGTGCCATCAGGGGGACAGCTTTGGGCTCCGAGCAGTACTTC.

V gene TRBV2 combines with J gene TRBJ2-2; D not resolved. The V end lost 1 base, the J end lost 3 bases, and 3 bases lay between the germline ends. From germline, CDR1 is SNHLY and CDR2 FYNNEI. CDR3 length: 13 amino acids. CDR3 sequence reads: CASSEVDTGELFF. CDR3 DNA: TGTGCCAGCAGTGAAGTGGACACCGGGGAGCTGTTTTTT.

This clonotype was observed many times. The genes are TRBV7-9 and TRBJ1-1, with D hard to call. The CDR3 totals 12 residues. Looked up from germline, CDR1 is SEHNR and CDR2 is FQNEAQ (reference sequence). V lost 2 bases, J lost 7 bases, and 8 bases lay in between. The CDR3 is CASSLIPGEAFF. Written as DNA, the CDR3 is TGTGCCAGCAGCTTAATTCCAGGTGAAGCTTTCTTT.

The V and J genes are TRBV7-8 and TRBJ1-6; D unresolved. The CDR3 consists of 14 residues. V was cut by 6 bases and J by 7 bases, with 13 bases left in between. The germline gives CDR1 SGHVS, CDR2 FQNEAQ. The CDR3 bases are TGTGCCAGCAGGAGACGTAGTCAAAATTCACCCCTCCACTTT. It encodes CASRRRSQNSPLHF.

This clonotype occurred a few times. The V gene is TRBV18, the J gene TRBJ2-1; 8 bases line up with TRBD1. Germline lookup yields CDR1 KGHSH and CDR2 LQKENI. The ends lost 3 bases at V and 7 bases at J; junction bases unmatched: 11. This CDR3 region has 16 residues. CDR3 region: CASSPSRQGKGNEQFF. The CDR3 nucleotides read TGTGCCAGCTCACCCTCCAGACAGGGGAAGGGGAATGAGCAGTTCTTC.

This clonotype has only a few counts. The chain has TRBV5-6 and TRBJ1-1, with 8 bases lining up with TRBD1. The germline V gene encodes CDR1 SGHDT and CDR2 YYEEEE. J was trimmed by 1 base and V by 1 base; bases with no gene match: 6. This CDR3 is 16 amino acids long. The CDR3 protein is CASSLKTGVSNTEAFF. The CDR3 DNA reads TGTGCCAGCAGCTTGAAGACAGGGGTATCGAACACTGAAGCTTTCTTT.

The gene calls are TRBV30 and TRBJ1-5; D not resolved. The V end lost 0 bases, the J end lost 3 bases, and 12 bases lay between the germline ends. The CDR3 extends over 15 amino acids. Germline V gene sequence: CDR1 GTSNPN, CDR2 SVGIG (reference sequence). This CDR3 is CAWSVGSGVNQPQHF. As DNA, the CDR3 is TGTGCCTGGAGTGTGGGTTCGGGTGTCAATCAGCCCCAGCATTTT. The full variable domain, rest sourced from reference TRBV30 and TRBJ1-5, is SQTIHQWPATLVQPVGSPLSLECTVEGTSNPNLYWYRQAAGRGLQLLFYSVGIGQISSEVPQNLSASRPQDRQFILSSKKLLLSDSGFYLCAWSVGSGVNQPQHFGDGTRLSIL.

This clonotype was counted many times. The chain links TRBV25-1 to TRBJ1-6, with no clear D. The CDR3 length is 14 residues. The ends were cut back, 6 bases at V and 9 bases at J, with 15 bases in the middle. Germline CDR1 and CDR2: MGHDK and SYGVNS. Here the CDR3 reads CASSRGDMSSPLHF. The CDR3 coding sequence is TGTGCCAGCAGCAGAGGAGATATGAGTTCACCCCTCCACTTT.

This clonotype was picked up many times. CDR3 in amino acids: CASSLVHTGGYEQYF. The CDR3 bases are TGTGCCAGCAGCTTAGTACACACAGGGGGCTACGAGCAGTACTTC. The chain is built from TRBV7-2 and TRBJ2-7, with 8 bases lining up with TRBD1. Germline V gene lookup returns CDR1 SGHTA and CDR2 FQGNSA. The CDR3 consists of 15 residues. V shed 1 base and J 3 bases; nucleotides not matched to a gene: 5.

This clonotype was seen repeatedly, ten times or more. The V and J genes are TRBV5-1 and TRBJ2-2; D is unresolved. Germline assignment: CDR1 SGHRS and CDR2 YFSETQ. This CDR3 region has 14 residues. The V end was cut by 4 bases, the J end by 7 bases, with 14 bases between. CDR3 sequence (DNA): TGCGCCAGCAGCCCCCCGACACACGGCGGGGAGCTGTTTTTT. Translated: CASSPPTHGGELFF.